These T cell receptor beta chains were read from a single sample in a study of neurological immune-mediated disorders. From the 5' RACE reads, TCRdb called clonotypes with MiXCR, one entry per CDR3 protein. Here the sample spans approximately 89,000 distinct CDR3 sequences, about 12% being singletons. Material: PBMCs. The receptors derive from a female donor with HTLV-1-associated myelopathy (HAM/TSP). Each CDR3 is given with its conserved first and last residue. A D gene is named only where the DNA matches it firmly. Clone size is stated in some rows and not others, as once, few, many or a class when expanded.

cdr3_aa: CASSAGYGGGSTDTQYF; cdr3_nt: TGCGCCAGCAGCGCCGGGTACGGAGGGGGGAGCACAGATACGCAGTATTTT; j_call: TRBJ2-3; clone_size: many; d_call: NA; v_call: TRBV5-1
cdr3_aa: CASSSPGQTSVGELFF; cdr3_nt: TGTGCCAGCAGCTCACCGGGACAGACCTCCGTCGGGGAGCTGTTTTTT; j_call: TRBJ2-2; clone_size: few; d_call: TRBD1; v_call: TRBV7-8
cdr3_aa: CASSPGSQGFTEAFF; cdr3_nt: TGTGCCAGCAGCCCCGGGAGTCAGGGTTTCACTGAAGCTTTCTTT; j_call: TRBJ1-1; clone_size: many; d_call: NA; v_call: TRBV28
cdr3_aa: CASSSTDRASGYTF; cdr3_nt: TGCGCCAGCAGCTCGACGGACAGGGCGTCTGGCTACACCTTC; j_call: TRBJ1-2; clone_size: many; d_call: TRBD1; v_call: TRBV5-1
cdr3_aa: CASSLDGNQLYTQYF; cdr3_nt: TGTGCCAGCAGCTTAGACGGGAACCAGCTTTATACGCAGTATTTT; j_call: TRBJ2-3; clone_size: many; d_call: NA; v_call: TRBV7-2
cdr3_aa: CASSWTVNTEAFF; cdr3_nt: TGCGCCAGCAGCTGGACAGTGAACACTGAAGCTTTCTTT; j_call: TRBJ1-1; clone_size: many; d_call: NA; v_call: TRBV5-1
cdr3_aa: CASSQEWGVNEQYF; cdr3_nt: TGTGCCAGCAGCCAAGAGTGGGGCGTCAACGAGCAGTACTTC; j_call: TRBJ2-7; clone_size: many; d_call: NA; v_call: TRBV3-1
cdr3_aa: CASSPRSGETQYF; cdr3_nt: TGTGCCAGCTCACCAAGATCTGGAGAGACCCAGTACTTC; j_call: TRBJ2-5; clone_size: once; d_call: NA; v_call: TRBV18
cdr3_aa: CASSFPAATSGGGITDTQYF; cdr3_nt: TGTGCCAGCAGTTTCCCCGCGGCGACTAGCGGGGGGGGAATCACAGATACGCAGTATTTT; j_call: TRBJ2-3; clone_size: many; d_call: TRBD2; v_call: TRBV28
cdr3_aa: CATSRVRVSHTGELFF; cdr3_nt: TGTGCCACCAGCAGAGTCCGGGTTTCCCACACCGGGGAGCTGTTTTTT; j_call: TRBJ2-2; clone_size: many; d_call: NA; v_call: TRBV15
cdr3_aa: CASSLDGDYEQYF; cdr3_nt: TGCGCCAGCAGCTTGGACGGTGACTACGAGCAGTACTTC; j_call: TRBJ2-7; clone_size: NA; d_call: NA; v_call: TRBV5-1
cdr3_aa: CSARDHPGTSVNEQFF; cdr3_nt: TGCAGTGCTAGAGATCATCCCGGGACTAGTGTCAATGAGCAGTTCTTC; j_call: TRBJ2-1; clone_size: NA; d_call: TRBD2; v_call: TRBV20-1
cdr3_aa: CASSNGYGSYEQYF; cdr3_nt: TGTGCCAGCAGTAACGGCTATGGATCCTACGAGCAGTACTTC; j_call: TRBJ2-7; clone_size: many; d_call: NA; v_call: TRBV2
cdr3_aa: CASSLKSEQYF; cdr3_nt: TGTGCCAGCAGTTTAAAGTCCGAGCAGTACTTC; j_call: TRBJ2-7; clone_size: many; d_call: NA; v_call: TRBV12-3/TRBV12-4
cdr3_aa: CASGNLGLVANEQFF; cdr3_nt: TGTGCCAGCGGAAATCTCGGACTAGTTGCCAATGAGCAGTTCTTC; j_call: TRBJ2-1; clone_size: NA; d_call: TRBD2; v_call: TRBV6-1
cdr3_aa: CASSKDEQYF; cdr3_nt: TGTGCCAGCAGCAAGGACGAGCAGTACTTC; j_call: TRBJ2-7; clone_size: NA; d_call: NA; v_call: TRBV21-1
cdr3_aa: CASSLGADRALRDTQYF; cdr3_nt: TGCGCCAGCAGCTTGGGAGCGGACAGGGCCCTTCGGGATACGCAGTATTTT; j_call: TRBJ2-3; clone_size: many; d_call: TRBD1; v_call: TRBV5-1
cdr3_aa: CSANSAMNTEAFF; cdr3_nt: TGCAGCGCGAACAGCGCCATGAACACTGAAGCTTTCTTT; j_call: TRBJ1-1; clone_size: many; d_call: NA; v_call: TRBV29-1